This T cell receptor beta chain was identified in a study of CD8+ T cells in alopecia areata. General observations from the study: Clonality in lesional scalp, especially alopecia totalis/universalis, exceeded that of normal scalp. Significant decreases in scalp clonality and expanded CD8+ clones followed tofacitinib treatment.

The CDR3 is 15 residues long. Germline values: CDR1 WSHSY, CDR2 SAAADI. Trimming took 5 bases from V and 0 from J, leaving 11 bases between them. Treatment defined: oral pan-JAK inhibitor, 5-10 mg twice daily. A remark on this clone: The antigen is not known.

Investigators isolated RNA and reverse transcribed it into cDNA to act as the sequencing template. Here immunoSEQ multiplex PCR was the method, and the copy in TCRdb shows in-frame clones only, minus some. The sample carries about 200,000 clones, 58% recorded once. The input for sequencing was CD4+ T cells sorted from blood, taken at week 24, from a patient treated with tofacitinib. The J gene is TRBJ2-4, the V gene TRBV10-2; a weak D match, TRBD2 (7 bases). This receptor was identified in a human donor with alopecia areata. The CDR3 is CASSPGGPAKNIQYF. CDR3 nucleotide sequence: TGCGCCAGCAGTCCCGGGGGGCCAGCCAAAAACATTCAGTACTTC.